The 29 T cell receptor beta chains given below trace back to one sample, sequenced in a study of OX40 agonist ivuxolimab in advanced cancers. The library was produced with the immunoSEQ multiplex PCR assay. Sourced from immuneACCESS, this table was stored by TCRdb with only in-frame sequences that have V and J called. A share of the clones is absent; for the studies checked, an unresolved V gene accounts for under half, and the remainder has no known explanation. This sample holds roughly 70,000 clones; about four fifths were observed only once. The top ten constitute over 6.5% of the sample. Here the sequenced sample was CD4+ or CD8+ T cells sorted from blood, taken in a trial of the OX40 agonist ivuxolimab. The receptors were gathered from an adult with an advanced solid tumor such as melanoma, head and neck, liver or kidney cancer.

V is TRBV6-6 and J is TRBJ2-1, with TRBD2 identical over 7 bases. The CDR3 is 15 amino acids. With V trimmed by 0 bases and J by 6 bases, 5 bases remained unmatched. Germline V gene sequence: CDR1 MNHNY, CDR2 SVGAGI (reference sequence). The CDR3 reads CASSYSSGGSNEQFF. DNA for the CDR3: TGTGCCAGCAGTTACTCCTCGGGGGGTTCCAATGAGCAGTTCTTC.

The V call is TRBV5-1, the J call TRBJ1-3; 8 bases match TRBD1. The CDR3 spans 16 residues. The V gene's germline CDR1 is SGHRS and CDR2 YFSETQ. After removal of 4 bases from V and 0 bases from J, the junction contained 6 bases not matched to a gene. CDR3 sequence reads: CASSLGQGFSGNTIYF. CDR3 nucleotides: TGCGCCAGCAGCCTAGGACAGGGATTCTCTGGAAACACCATATATTTT. Full variable domain (remainder filled in from reference TRBV5-1 and TRBJ1-3): KAGVTQTPRYLIKTRGQQVTLSCSPISGHRSVSWYQQTPGQGLQFLFEYFSETQRNKGNFPGRFSGRQFSNSRSEMNVSTLELGDSALYLCASSLGQGFSGNTIYFGEGSWLTVV.

The rearrangement uses TRBV29-1 and TRBJ2-5; weak D call: TRBD1 (5 bases). The germline V gene has CDR1 SQVTM and CDR2 ANQGSEA. V was shortened by 3 bases and J by 1 base, with 9 bases between the two germline ends. This CDR3 is 13 amino acids long. CDR3: CSVEGQLQETQYF. CDR3 DNA: TGCAGCGTTGAGGGGCAGCTCCAAGAGACCCAGTACTTC. The complete variable domain, with remaining parts taken from reference TRBV29-1 and TRBJ2-5, reads SAVISQKPSRDICQRGTSLTIQCQVDSQVTMMFWYRQQPGQSLTLIATANQGSEATYESGFVIDKFPISRPNLTFSTLTVSNMSPEDSSIYLCSVEGQLQETQYFGPGTRLLVL.

J is TRBJ1-3 and V is TRBV28, with a tentative D call TRBD1 (5 bases). The CDR3 has 15 residues. Germline CDR1 and CDR2: MDHEN and SYDVKM. Between the trimmed V and J ends, which lost 3 bases and 0 bases, there was a span of 9 bases. The CDR3 is CASSLGGDSGNTIYF. CDR3 bases: TGTGCCAGCAGTTTGGGGGGGGACTCTGGAAACACCATATATTTT.

The chain recombines TRBV18 with TRBJ2-1, with 10 bases aligning to TRBD2. With V trimmed by 3 bases and J by 5 bases, 10 bases remained unmatched. This CDR3 has 17 residues. Germline loops: CDR1 KGHSH, CDR2 LQKENI. The CDR3 is CASSPPSVAGGNNEQFF. The CDR3 nucleotides are TGTGCCAGCTCACCCCCGTCGGTAGCGGGAGGAAACAATGAGCAGTTCTTC.

The genes are TRBV28 and TRBJ1-1, with D hard to call. The CDR3 has 14 residues. V dropped 4 bases and J dropped 0 bases, with 9 bases sitting between them. CDR1 and CDR2 (germline): MDHEN, SYDVKM. The CDR3 spells CASSSRAMNTEAFF. For the CDR3, the DNA is TGTGCCAGCAGTTCCCGGGCCATGAACACTGAAGCTTTCTTT.

V usage is TRBV6-9 and J usage is TRBJ2-2; a weak D match, TRBD1 (6 bases). Trimming shortened V by 2 bases and J by 7 bases, and 14 bases separated the two germline ends. The CDR3 has 15 residues. Germline assignment: CDR1 MNHGY and CDR2 SVAAGI. As DNA, the CDR3 is TGTGCCAGCAGTTATGCCCACAGGGACCACGGGGAGCTGTTTTTT. Translated: CASSYAHRDHGELFF.

This sequence joins TRBV5-1 and TRBJ2-3, with D possibly TRBD2 on 6 matching bases. The germline V and J ends were trimmed by 7 bases and 0 bases, with 9 bases remaining between them. CDR1 SGHRS and CDR2 YFSETQ come from the germline V gene. The CDR3 has 13 amino acids. The CDR3 coding sequence is TGCGCCAGCTTTGGGGGGAGCACAGATACGCAGTATTTT. Amino acid sequence: CASFGGSTDTQYF.

The rearrangement links TRBV5-8 to TRBJ2-3; TRBD1 matches at 8 bases. The V gene end was trimmed by 7 bases and the J gene end by 5 bases; junction bases not matched to a gene: 12. The CDR3 runs to 15 residues. Germline V CDR1 and CDR2: SGHTS, YDEGEE. CDR3 amino acids: CASHTWDRRGDTQYF. CDR3 bases: TGTGCCAGCCATACCTGGGACAGGAGGGGAGATACGCAGTATTTT.

The rearrangement joins TRBV6-1 to TRBJ2-5; TRBD1 might be the D (6 bases). Germline-derived CDR1 and CDR2 are MNHNS and SASEGT. CDR3 length: 14 residues. The germline V and J ends were trimmed by 2 bases and 5 bases, with 12 bases remaining between them. CDR3 nucleotide sequence: TGTGCCAGCAGTGAATTTCAGGGGTGGGAGACCCAGTACTTC. Translated: CASSEFQGWETQYF.

This chain's CDR3 is CAWSTGQGDNEQFF. CDR3 nucleotide sequence: TGTGCCTGGAGCACTGGACAGGGAGACAATGAGCAGTTCTTC. V and J are TRBV30 and TRBJ2-1, with 8 bases lining up with TRBD1. The germline CDR1 and CDR2 sequences are GTSNPN and SVGIG (reference sequence). The ends lost 3 bases at V and 5 bases at J; junction bases unmatched: 6. The length of the CDR3 is 14 residues.

The V gene is TRBV23-1, the J gene TRBJ1-5; the D gene is possibly TRBD1 (6 bases). TRBV23-1 counts as an open reading frame of uncertain function. Trimming shortened V by 2 bases and J by 2 bases, and 28 bases separated the two germline ends. The CDR3 extends over 21 amino acids. CDR3 nucleotides: TGCGCCAGCAGTCAAACCCGCGAAACCCAGGGACACCAGGGAGGCAATCAGCCCCAGCATTTT. Translation: CASSQTRETQGHQGGNQPQHF.

The V gene is TRBV4-3, the J gene TRBJ2-7; 10 bases agree with TRBD1. Germline CDR1 and CDR2: LGHNA and YSLEER. V was clipped by 0 bases and J by 4 bases; unmatched bases: 6. There are 16 residues in the CDR3. The CDR3 bases are TGCGCCAGCAGCCAAGAATGGGGGACAGGGGCTTACGAGCAGTACTTC. Its protein is CASSQEWGTGAYEQYF.

This chain joins TRBV9 and TRBJ1-1; 7 bases agree with TRBD1. Per germline, CDR1 SGDLS and CDR2 YYNGEE. V gave up 0 bases and J gave up 4 bases; unmatched junction bases: 0. The CDR3 is made up of 13 amino acids. The CDR3 is CASSVDRGTEAFF. The CDR3, as DNA: TGTGCCAGCAGCGTAGACAGGGGCACTGAAGCTTTCTTT. Full variable domain (missing parts from reference TRBV9 and TRBJ1-1): DSGVTQTPKHLITATGQRVTLRCSPRSGDLSVYWYQQSLDQGLQFLIQYYNGEERAKGNILERFSAQQFPDLHSELNLSSLELGDSALYFCASSVDRGTEAFFGQGTRLTVV.

The J gene is TRBJ1-3, the V gene TRBV2; D might be TRBD1 (6 bases). From germline, CDR1 is SNHLY and CDR2 FYNNEI. The CDR3 totals 16 residues. The V end lost 6 bases, the J end lost 0 bases, and 15 bases lay between the germline ends. The chain's CDR3 is CASSTRGQRSGNTIYF. In nucleotides, the CDR3 is TGTGCCAGCAGCACCCGAGGACAGCGCTCTGGAAACACCATATATTTT.

The chain joins TRBV2 to TRBJ2-7; TRBD1 matches 7 bases. Losses at the gene ends were 6 bases for V and 7 bases for J; bases not matched to a gene: 9. CDR3 length equals 13 residues. Germline V gives CDR1 SNHLY, CDR2 FYNNEI. The CDR3 nucleotides read TGTGCCAGCAGGGACAGGCCCCTGGGGGAGCAGTACTTC. This encodes CASRDRPLGEQYF.

The chain is built from TRBV2 and TRBJ1-1; TRBD1 aligns across 11 bases. Germline-derived CDR1 and CDR2 are SNHLY and FYNNEI. V shed 4 bases and J 4 bases; nucleotides not matched to a gene: 8. CDR3 length: 16 residues. The CDR3 here is CASSGDRDRGSTEAFF. CDR3 sequence (DNA): TGTGCCAGCAGTGGCGACCGGGACAGGGGGTCCACTGAAGCTTTCTTT.

The V gene is TRBV6-6, the J gene TRBJ1-5, with D unclear. Germline-derived CDR1 and CDR2 are MNHNY and SVGAGI (reference sequence). The CDR3 has 15 residues. Trimming took off 5 bases at V and 10 bases at J, with 21 bases between the two ends. The CDR3 coding sequence is TGTGCCAGCAGTGGGCGCCAAGACCCGTGGGATCCCCAGCATTTT. Residues: CASSGRQDPWDPQHF.

This rearrangement joins TRBV7-8 to TRBJ2-3, with D possibly being TRBD1 or TRBD2 (5 bases each). From germline, CDR1 is SGHVS and CDR2 FQNEAQ. Trimming took off 5 bases at V and 2 bases at J, with 20 bases between the two ends. The CDR3 runs 17 residues. DNA for the CDR3: TGTGCCAGCAGCCGAACCGGGACCCGGGGACCCACAGATACGCAGTATTTT. This gives the protein CASSRTGTRGPTDTQYF.

V and J are TRBV6-5 and TRBJ1-4; D gene unclear. Between the trimmed V and J ends, which lost 6 bases and 4 bases, there was a span of 3 bases. This CDR3 has 11 amino acids. The V gene's germline CDR1 is MNHEY and CDR2 SVGAGI. The DNA of the CDR3 is TGTGCCAGCAGGGGTAATGAAAAACTGTTTTTT. Encoded protein: CASRGNEKLFF.

The rearrangement uses TRBV7-2 and TRBJ2-5; D tentatively fits TRBD1 or TRBD2 (5 bases each). V was trimmed by 3 bases and J by 5 bases, leaving 16 bases between them. The length of the CDR3 is 15 residues. The germline CDR1 and CDR2 sequences are SGHTA and FQGNSA. CDR3 sequence reads: CASSFSGHKAETQYF. The CDR3 region has the DNA TGTGCCAGCAGCTTTTCGGGGCACAAGGCGGAGACCCAGTACTTC.

The J gene is TRBJ1-5, the V gene TRBV18; no reliable D call. This CDR3 has 17 residues. Per the germline V gene, CDR1 is KGHSH and CDR2 is LQKENI. The ends were cut back, 6 bases at V and 0 bases at J, with 18 bases in the middle. The CDR3: CASSPGPSYYSNQPQHF. The CDR3 DNA reads TGTGCCAGCTCGCCGGGCCCCTCCTATTATAGCAATCAGCCCCAGCATTTT.

In its sample, this clone was seen once. This chain uses TRBV7-9 with TRBJ2-3, with TRBD1 identical over 7 bases. CDR1 is SEHNR, CDR2 FQNEAQ, per germline (reference sequence). J lost 3 bases, V lost 0 bases, and 0 bases had no gene match. The CDR3 is made up of 14 amino acids. CDR3 sequence reads: CASSLAQGTDTQYF. CDR3 DNA sequence: TGTGCCAGCAGCTTAGCACAGGGGACAGATACGCAGTATTTT.

The chain joins TRBV7-2 to TRBJ2-5; a weak D match, TRBD2 (5 bases). The CDR3 extends over 14 amino acids. Trimming removed 1 base at V and 6 bases at J, with 12 bases between. Germline CDR1 reads SGHTA; CDR2 reads FQGNSA. The CDR3 region is CASSLDAGAKTQYF. The CDR3 bases are TGTGCCAGCAGCTTAGATGCGGGCGCGAAGACCCAGTACTTC.

The V and J genes are TRBV5-4 and TRBJ2-5; 10 nucleotides match TRBD2. The CDR3 runs 16 residues. In germline, CDR1 is SGHNT, CDR2 YYREEE (reference sequence). The V gene end was trimmed by 0 bases and the J gene end by 4 bases; junction bases not matched to a gene: 6. DNA for the CDR3: TGTGCCAGCAGCTTGGTTGGTAGCGGGGGGCGAGAGACCCAGTACTTC. As protein: CASSLVGSGGRETQYF.

V usage is TRBV6-5 and J usage is TRBJ1-5, with D possibly TRBD1 on 6 matching bases. The CDR3 length is 14 residues. Germline CDR1 and CDR2: MNHEY and SVGAGI. Trimming cost V 5 bases and J 3 bases, with 11 bases left between them. The CDR3 sequence is CASSPRDINQPQHF. CDR3 DNA: TGTGCCAGCAGTCCACGGGACATCAATCAGCCCCAGCATTTT.

This chain's CDR3 is CASSQTRTGGSDEQFF. The CDR3 nucleotides read TGTGCCAGCAGTCAGACCCGGACAGGGGGCTCAGATGAGCAGTTCTTC. V is TRBV5-4 and J is TRBJ2-1; TRBD1 aligns across 11 bases. Germline trimming cut 5 bases from V and 8 bases from J; bases unmatched to any gene: 12. CDR3 length: 16 residues. Germline V lookup: CDR1 SGHNT, CDR2 YYREEE (reference sequence).

The chain joins TRBV9 to TRBJ2-3; D is tentatively TRBD1 or TRBD2 (6 bases each). Germline V CDR1 and CDR2: SGDLS, YYNGEE. V was trimmed by 0 bases and J by 4 bases, leaving 12 bases between them. The CDR3 sequence is 15 residues long. The CDR3, as DNA: TGTGCCAGCAGCGTAGGCGGGAAGGGGGCAGATACGCAGTATTTT. It translates to CASSVGGKGADTQYF.

The V gene is TRBV19, the J gene TRBJ2-5; 9 positions match TRBD1. CDR1 is LNHDA, CDR2 SQIVND, per germline (reference sequence). The CDR3 totals 14 residues. The V segment lost 5 bases and the J segment 1 base; nucleotides outside the gene matches: 2. CDR3 DNA: TGTGCCAGTAGTTGGACAGGGGCCCAAGAGACCCAGTACTTC. It encodes CASSWTGAQETQYF.